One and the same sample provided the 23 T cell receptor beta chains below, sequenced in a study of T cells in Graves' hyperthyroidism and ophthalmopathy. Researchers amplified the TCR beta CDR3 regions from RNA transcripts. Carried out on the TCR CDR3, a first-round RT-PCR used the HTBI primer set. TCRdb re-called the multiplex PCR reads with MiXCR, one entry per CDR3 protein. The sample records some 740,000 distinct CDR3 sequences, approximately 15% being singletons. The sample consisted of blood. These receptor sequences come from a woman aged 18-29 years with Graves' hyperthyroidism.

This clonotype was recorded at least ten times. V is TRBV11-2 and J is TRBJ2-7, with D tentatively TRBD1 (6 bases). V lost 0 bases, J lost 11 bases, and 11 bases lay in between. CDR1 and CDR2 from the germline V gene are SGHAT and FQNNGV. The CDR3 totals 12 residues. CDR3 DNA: TGTGCCAGCAGCTTAGAGGGGGCCAGCAAGTACTTC. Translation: CASSLEGASKYF. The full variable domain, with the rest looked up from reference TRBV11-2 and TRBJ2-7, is EAGVAQSPRYKIIEKRQSVAFWCNPISGHATLYWYQQILGQGPKLLIQFQNNGVVDDSQLPKDRFSAERLKGVDSTLKIQPAKLEDSAVYLCASSLEGASKYFGPGTRLTVT.

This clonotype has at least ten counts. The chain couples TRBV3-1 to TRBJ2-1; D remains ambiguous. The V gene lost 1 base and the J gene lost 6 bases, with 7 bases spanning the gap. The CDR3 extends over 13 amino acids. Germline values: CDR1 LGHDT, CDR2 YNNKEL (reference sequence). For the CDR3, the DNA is TGTGCCAGCAGCCAAGGGTTTGGCAATGAGCAGTTCTTC. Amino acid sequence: CASSQGFGNEQFF.

The CDR3 spells CSVTLVGGPRSYEQYF. CDR3 bases: TGCAGCGTTACCTTGGTGGGGGGGCCTCGATCGTACGAGCAGTACTTC. This chain connects TRBV29-1 to TRBJ2-7, with D tentatively TRBD2 (7 bases). Germline V lookup: CDR1 SQVTM, CDR2 ANQGSEA. This CDR3 has 16 amino acids. Trimming removed 5 bases at V and 4 bases at J, with 24 bases between.

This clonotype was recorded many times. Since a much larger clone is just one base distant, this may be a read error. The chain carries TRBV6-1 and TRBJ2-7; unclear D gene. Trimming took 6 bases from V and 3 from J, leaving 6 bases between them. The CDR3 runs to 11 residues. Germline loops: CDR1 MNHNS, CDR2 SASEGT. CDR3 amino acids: CASSPFYEQYF. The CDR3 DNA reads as TGTGCCAGCAGCCCCTTCTACGAGCAGTACTTC.

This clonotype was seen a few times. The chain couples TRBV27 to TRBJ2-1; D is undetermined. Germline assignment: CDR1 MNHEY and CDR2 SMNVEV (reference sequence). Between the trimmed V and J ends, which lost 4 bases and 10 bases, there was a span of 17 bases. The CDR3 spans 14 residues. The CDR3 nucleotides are TGTGCCAGCAGTTCTTGGCTAGTGGGGAACGAGCAGTTCTTC. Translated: CASSSWLVGNEQFF.

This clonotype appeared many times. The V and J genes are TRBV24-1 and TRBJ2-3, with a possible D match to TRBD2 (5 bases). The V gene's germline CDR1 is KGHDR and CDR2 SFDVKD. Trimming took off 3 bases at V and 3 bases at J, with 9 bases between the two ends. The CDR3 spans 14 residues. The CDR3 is CATSDSGRTDTQYF. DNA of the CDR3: TGTGCCACCAGTGATAGTGGGAGAACAGATACGCAGTATTTT.

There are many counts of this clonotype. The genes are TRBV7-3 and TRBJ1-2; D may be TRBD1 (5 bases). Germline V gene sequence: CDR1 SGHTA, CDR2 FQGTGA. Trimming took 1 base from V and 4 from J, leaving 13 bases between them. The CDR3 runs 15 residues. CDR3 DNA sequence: TGTGCCAGCAGCTTAAATGCAGGGAAAATCTATGGCTACACCTTC. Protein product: CASSLNAGKIYGYTF.

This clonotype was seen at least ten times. The CDR3 is CASSGRESFHEQFF. For the CDR3, the DNA is TGTGCCAGTAGTGGGCGGGAGTCTTTCCATGAGCAGTTCTTC. The chain joins TRBV19 to TRBJ2-1, with 7 bases fitting TRBD2. Per germline, CDR1 LNHDA and CDR2 SQIVND (reference sequence). The CDR3 sequence is 14 residues long. Trimming at V came to 5 bases and at J to 8 bases, leaving 9 bases not matched to a gene.

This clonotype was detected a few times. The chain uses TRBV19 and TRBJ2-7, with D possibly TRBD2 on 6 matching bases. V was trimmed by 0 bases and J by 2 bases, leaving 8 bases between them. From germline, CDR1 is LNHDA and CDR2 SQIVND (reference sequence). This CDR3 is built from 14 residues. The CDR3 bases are TGTGCCAGTAGTATAGAGGAGGGACCCTACGAGCAGTACTTC. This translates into CASSIEEGPYEQYF.

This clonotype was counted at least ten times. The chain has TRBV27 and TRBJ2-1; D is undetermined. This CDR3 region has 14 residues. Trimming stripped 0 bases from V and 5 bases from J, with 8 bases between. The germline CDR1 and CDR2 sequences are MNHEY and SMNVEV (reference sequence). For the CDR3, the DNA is TGTGCCAGCAGTTTATCTGCTGGTAACAATGAGCAGTTCTTC. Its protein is CASSLSAGNNEQFF.

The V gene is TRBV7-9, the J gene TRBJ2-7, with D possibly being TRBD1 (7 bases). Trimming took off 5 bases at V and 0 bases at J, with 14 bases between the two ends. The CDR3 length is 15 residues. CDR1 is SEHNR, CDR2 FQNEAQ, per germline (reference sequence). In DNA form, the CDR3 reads TGTGCCAGCAGCCGGCAGGGGGGACTCTCCTACGAGCAGTACTTC. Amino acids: CASSRQGGLSYEQYF.

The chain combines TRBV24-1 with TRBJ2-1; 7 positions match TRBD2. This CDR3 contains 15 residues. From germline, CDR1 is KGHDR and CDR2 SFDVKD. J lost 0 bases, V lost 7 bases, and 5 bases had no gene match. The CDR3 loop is CATRSGVSSYNEQFF. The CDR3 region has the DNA TGTGCCACCAGAAGCGGGGTCAGCTCCTACAATGAGCAGTTCTTC.

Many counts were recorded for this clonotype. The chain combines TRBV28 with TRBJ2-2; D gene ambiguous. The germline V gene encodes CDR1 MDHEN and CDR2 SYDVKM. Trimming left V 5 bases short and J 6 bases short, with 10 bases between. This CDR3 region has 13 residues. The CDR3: CASSTPSPGELFF. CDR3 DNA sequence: TGTGCCAGCAGTACCCCCTCCCCCGGGGAGCTGTTTTTT.

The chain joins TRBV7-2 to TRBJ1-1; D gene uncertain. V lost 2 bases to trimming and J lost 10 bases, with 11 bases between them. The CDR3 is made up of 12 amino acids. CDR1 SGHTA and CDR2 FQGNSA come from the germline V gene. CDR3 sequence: CASSLFRTAAFF. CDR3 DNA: TGTGCCAGCAGCTTATTCCGGACGGCAGCTTTCTTT.

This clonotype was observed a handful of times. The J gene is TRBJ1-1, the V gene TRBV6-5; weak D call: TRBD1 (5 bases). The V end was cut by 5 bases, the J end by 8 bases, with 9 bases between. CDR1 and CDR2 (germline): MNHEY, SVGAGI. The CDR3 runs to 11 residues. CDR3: CASSHRQEAFF. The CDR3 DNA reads TGTGCCAGCAGTCATCGACAGGAAGCTTTCTTT.

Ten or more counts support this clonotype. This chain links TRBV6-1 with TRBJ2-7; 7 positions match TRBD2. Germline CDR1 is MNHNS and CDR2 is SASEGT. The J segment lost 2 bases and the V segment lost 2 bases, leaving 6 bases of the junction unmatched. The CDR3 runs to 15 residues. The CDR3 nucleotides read TGTGCCAGCAGTGAAATAACGGGAGGCCCCTACGAGCAGTACTTC. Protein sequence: CASSEITGGPYEQYF.

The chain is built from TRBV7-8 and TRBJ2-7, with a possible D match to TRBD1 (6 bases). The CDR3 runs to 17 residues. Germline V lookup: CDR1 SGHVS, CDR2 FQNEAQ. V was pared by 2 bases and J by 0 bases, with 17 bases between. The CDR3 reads CASSLPPPWTVSYEQYF. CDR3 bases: TGTGCCAGCAGCTTACCACCCCCTTGGACAGTCTCCTACGAGCAGTACTTC.

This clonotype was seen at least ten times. CDR3: CASSQAFGTNTEAFF. The CDR3 DNA reads TGCGCCAGCAGCCAAGCTTTCGGGACGAACACTGAAGCTTTCTTT. The rearrangement links TRBV4-3 to TRBJ1-1; the D gene is possibly TRBD1 (5 bases). The V end was cut by 1 base, the J end by 1 base, with 10 bases between. Per the germline V gene, CDR1 is LGHNA and CDR2 is YSLEER. The CDR3 loop spans 15 amino acids.

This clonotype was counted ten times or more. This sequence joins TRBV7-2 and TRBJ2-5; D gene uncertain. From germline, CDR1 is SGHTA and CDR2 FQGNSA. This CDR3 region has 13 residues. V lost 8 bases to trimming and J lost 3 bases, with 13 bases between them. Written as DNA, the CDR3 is TGTGCCAGCCGTCGAGTAGCCGAAGAGACCCAGTACTTC. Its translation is CASRRVAEETQYF.

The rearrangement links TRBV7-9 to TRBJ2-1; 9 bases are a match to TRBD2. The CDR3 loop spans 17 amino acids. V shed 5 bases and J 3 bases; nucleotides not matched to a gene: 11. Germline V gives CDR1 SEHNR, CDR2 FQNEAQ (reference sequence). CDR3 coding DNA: TGTGCCAGCAGCCCCACCCTGGGGACTAGCAACTACAATGAGCAGTTCTTC. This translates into CASSPTLGTSNYNEQFF.

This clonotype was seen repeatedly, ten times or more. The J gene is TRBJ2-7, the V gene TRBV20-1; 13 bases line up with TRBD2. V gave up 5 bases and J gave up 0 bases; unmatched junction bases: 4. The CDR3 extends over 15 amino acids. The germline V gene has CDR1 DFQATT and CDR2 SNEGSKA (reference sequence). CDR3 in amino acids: CSAPTSGRNSYEQYF. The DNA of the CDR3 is TGCAGTGCTCCGACTAGCGGGAGGAACTCCTACGAGCAGTACTTC.

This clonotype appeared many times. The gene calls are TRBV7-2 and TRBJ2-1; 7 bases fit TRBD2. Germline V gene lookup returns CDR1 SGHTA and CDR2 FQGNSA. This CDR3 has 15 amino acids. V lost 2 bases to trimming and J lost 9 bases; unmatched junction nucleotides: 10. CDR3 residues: CASSLSGGGPREQFF. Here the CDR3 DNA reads TGTGCCAGCAGCTTATCGGGGGGAGGGCCACGTGAGCAGTTCTTC.

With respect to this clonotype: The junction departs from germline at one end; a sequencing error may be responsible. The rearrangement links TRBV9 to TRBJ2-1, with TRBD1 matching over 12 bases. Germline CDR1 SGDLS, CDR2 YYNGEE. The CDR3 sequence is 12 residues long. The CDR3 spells CATGQGAGERFF. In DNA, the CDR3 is TGTGCCACGGGACAGGGGGCAGGGGAGCGGTTCTTC.